This T cell receptor beta chain was recorded in a study of shared T cell receptors in the human thymus. TCRdb's copy holds only in-frame clones and misses some; the assay was immunoSEQ multiplex PCR. The sample carries approximately 660,000 clones, over 75% recorded once. The CDR3 is 12 residues long. V shed 4 bases and J shed 8 bases, with 9 bases lying between them. Looked up from germline, CDR1 is SGHRS and CDR2 is YFSETQ. These data were also filed under a second study, of human thymus T cells. From that report: Donor material was obtained from healthy Finnish infants undergoing corrective surgery for congenital heart defects. The thymus tissue came from resections taken during corrective heart surgery. Across thymic and blood repertoires, the usage of V and J genes appeared to be biased.

The rearrangement joins TRBV5-1 to TRBJ2-2; a possible D gene is TRBD2 (5 bases). The receptor comes from a boy younger than two with a congenital heart defect. Specimen: thymocytes. CDR3 protein: CASSLAGGELFF. In DNA, the CDR3 is TGCGCCAGCAGCCTAGCTGGAGGGGAGCTGTTTTTT.